This T cell receptor (beta chain) was observed in a study of regulatory T cells in long-lasting Graves disease (dated by TCRdb to about 2021). For context, the study as a whole: Patients with newly diagnosed Graves' disease had been on antithyroid drugs for under 3 months. The study was registered as a clinical trial and conducted in China. A total of 35 or so samples were covered by TCR sequencing, comprising some 13 persistent and roughly 20 newly diagnosed Graves' disease patients. Peripheral blood TCR sequencing and RNA sequencing compared persistent Graves' disease patients with newly diagnosed Graves' disease patients. The paper as a whole reports these results and caveats: As a limitation, the authors acknowledged that the small sample size may reduce accuracy. Lower TCR Shannon entropy and fewer highly expanded clones were observed in persistent Graves' disease patients than in newly diagnosed patients, which suggested clonal expansion. Only peripheral blood was studied, because thyroid tissue, the primary lesion, was inaccessible. A larger number of public clonotypes was shared among persistent patients (fewer than 3,000) than among newly diagnosed patients (over 850). Sequencing and analysis were restricted to the TCR beta chain.

This clonotype was detected ten times or more. No antigen is known for it. No base quality information exists; no much larger clone differs at one position. Libraries were prepared through multiplex PCR. Sequencing took place on an Illumina HiSeq 4000. iRepertoire HTBI primers and Arm-PCR amplification of CDR3 regions were used to construct TCR beta libraries. Before sequencing, the PCR products underwent gel purification. Per the authors' processing: Across samples, 62 TRBV and 14 TRBJ segments were identified and used for gene usage analysis of CDR3 amino acid clonotypes. Filtered high-quality paired reads were merged into contigs using COPE and FqMerger. BLAST was used to align contigs to IMGT TRBV, TRBD and TRBJ reference genes, with CDR3 defined following IMGT. Highly expanded clones were defined as clonotypes with a frequency above 0.1%. Repertoire diversity was measured by Shannon entropy, and V-J evenness by the Gini coefficient. A clonotype was considered public if more than one individual shared it. Clones were called with MiXCR by TCRdb after fastp trimmed the public reads at Q25, and only in-frame beta chains were retained. All rows with the same CDR3 protein become a single entry with the most common DNA and genes. The V and J calls reflect TCRdb's pipeline rather than the authors' work. The sample table records around 360,000 distinct CDR3 sequences; 16% of these occur just once. The ten biggest clones cover 20% of the sample.

The time point label on this specimen signifies: newly diagnosed GD, antithyroid drugs for less than 3 months. For both TCR sequencing and RNA sequencing, RNA was extracted from PBMCs using TRIzol. The diagnosis of Graves' disease followed American Thyroid Association guidelines. Patients for the study were recruited at an endocrinology department in Xi'an, China. From each patient, approximately 10 milliliters of peripheral blood was collected into an EDTA anticoagulant tube. Ficoll Paque Plus density gradient separation was used to isolate PBMCs, and no further T cell sorting was done. An Agilent 2100 Bioanalyzer and agarose gel were used to check RNA quality, while a NanoDrop 2000 measured RNA concentration. Separately, the same data were catalogued under a study of T cells in Graves' hyperthyroidism and ophthalmopathy. As the second study states: Stable Graves' hyperthyroidism was defined as the absence of progression to ophthalmopathy over 18 months of follow-up. Hyperthyroidism patients were newly diagnosed, with disease duration under 2 months, and aged 18 to 65 years. The study excluded patients with uncontrolled infections, other autoimmune diseases, pregnancy or lactation. Diagnoses were established on the basis of clinical symptoms, serum thyroxine and TRAb, thyroid ultrasound, and orbital computed tomography. A first-round RT-PCR of the TCR CDR3 used the HTBI primer set with the Qiagen OneStep RT-PCR kit. Most expanded thyroid clonotypes (frequency above 0.001) were also detected in blood, a finding suggesting that blood repertoires may reflect thyroid immune responses. A model built on a 13 V-J signature distinguished ophthalmopathy from stable hyperthyroidism, reaching 85% to 90% sensitivity and about 81% specificity in cross-validation and 80%/75% in testing. During validation, the model predicted progression to ophthalmopathy a median of around six months ahead of onset, with roughly 65% sensitivity and 72% to 80% specificity. To identify TCR V-J signatures that set the groups apart, the researchers used a discovery cohort of 100 or so patients, made up of approximately 43 with Graves' ophthalmopathy and 57 with stable Graves' hyperthyroidism. Whether ophthalmopathy could be predicted prospectively was tested in an independent validation cohort made up of approximately 19 hyperthyroidism patients plus 17 patients who later progressed to ophthalmopathy. For training and testing, the 100 patients in the discovery cohort were randomly divided in a 7:3 ratio. Thyroid tissue and blood T-cell repertoires from over 5 Graves' hyperthyroidism patients were also compared in the study. After blood sampling, hyperthyroidism patients were treated with methimazole at a starting dose of 30 mg daily, and ophthalmopathy patients were treated with high-dose intravenous methylprednisolone. Libraries were constructed in a second round of multiplex PCR, after which size selection and purification were carried out. Libraries were sequenced paired-end with 100 bp reads on an Illumina HiSeq2000. SOAPnuke was used to process the raw data, removing reads that contained adapters or uncalled bases, had a mean Phred below 15, or lacked an exact match to the constant primer or identifier. High-quality paired reads were merged using COPE v1.2.5, and each unique nucleotide sequence was defined as a clonotype. Clonotypes were aligned to IMGT TRBV, TRBD and TRBJ reference segments using MiTCR v1.1. The analysis was restricted to V-J combinations with a frequency above 0.0001, which together covered 99% to 99.2% of the repertoires. A TCS score was defined as the ratio of F50 (clonal expansion) to E x V (chaos), with BLOSUM62-based TCRdist applied between CDR3 peptides within each V-J. Welch's t-statistics and random forest reduced roughly 530 V-J features to fewer than 15, which were used in a naive Bayes classifier (R e1071). Sample size was not statistically predetermined, and blinding of investigators to group allocation was not performed. The paper reports TCR Vbeta CDR3 sequencing of roughly 140 peripheral blood samples: 43 ophthalmopathy, roughly 74 hyperthyroidism and roughly 17 progressor patients.

The sequence was obtained from a woman between 18 and 29 years old with Graves disease. Donor details come from another sample of the same person, matched by shared clones. The sequencing used peripheral blood mononuclear cells (PBMCs), collected at new diagnosis, from a patient treated with antithyroid drugs.

The CDR3 here reads CASGIWDRGYEQYF. The DNA reads TGTGCCAGCGGCATCTGGGACAGGGGCTACGAGCAGTACTTC. The chain links TRBV11-2 with TRBJ2-7; 10 middle bases align to TRBD1. Relative to germline, V is missing 8 bases and J is missing 3 bases, with 7 bases of the junction outside any gene match. Including cysteine and phenylalanine, the CDR3 has 14 amino acids. This entry keeps only the CDR3 DNA: 42 bases, framed from base 1. From a lookup of the germline V gene, CDR1 and CDR2 are SGHAT and FQNNGV. Joined to the reference TRBV11-2 and TRBJ2-7 proteins, this CDR3 gives the full variable domain: EAGVAQSPRYKIIEKRQSVAFWCNPISGHATLYWYQQILGQGPKLLIQFQNNGVVDDSQLPKDRFSAERLKGVDSTLKIQPAKLEDSAVYLCASGIWDRGYEQYFGPGTRLTVT.